This T cell receptor (beta chain) stems from a study of shared clonotypes between healthy human individuals. As defined, naive CD8 cells were CD45RO-negative and positively selected for CCR7, with terminally differentiated effector memory CD45RA+ cells excluded. CDR1 and CDR2 (germline): SNHLY, FYNNEI. The CDR3 runs 13 residues. V lost 1 base and J 5 bases, leaving 8 bases between the germline ends. Method: immunoSEQ multiplex PCR; TCRdb's copy keeps in-frame clones and lacks some. This sample has about 2.1 million clones, with 85% to 95% found just once. This chain joins TRBV2 and TRBJ1-2, with a weak D call TRBD1 (6 bases). Input material: naive CD8+ T cells from PBMCs. This clonotype was obtained from a man younger than 30 in good health. Some clones in this sample may be carry-over from other donors' samples. CDR3 amino acids: CASSEGQAYGYTF. In DNA form, the CDR3 reads TGTGCCAGCAGTGAAGGACAGGCATATGGCTACACCTTC.